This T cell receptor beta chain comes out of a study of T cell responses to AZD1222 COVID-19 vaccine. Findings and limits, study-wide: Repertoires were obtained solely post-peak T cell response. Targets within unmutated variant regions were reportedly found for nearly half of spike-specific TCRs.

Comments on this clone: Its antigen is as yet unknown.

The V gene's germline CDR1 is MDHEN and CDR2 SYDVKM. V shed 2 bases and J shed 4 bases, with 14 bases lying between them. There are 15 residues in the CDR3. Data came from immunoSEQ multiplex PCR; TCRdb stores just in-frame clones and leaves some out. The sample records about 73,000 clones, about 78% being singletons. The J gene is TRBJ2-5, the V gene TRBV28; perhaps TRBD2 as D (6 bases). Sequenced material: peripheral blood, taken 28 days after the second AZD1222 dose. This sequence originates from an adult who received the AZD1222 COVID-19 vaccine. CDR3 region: CASSLRVRGGETQYF. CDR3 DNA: TGTGCCAGCAGTTTAAGGGTCCGGGGAGGAGAGACCCAGTACTTC. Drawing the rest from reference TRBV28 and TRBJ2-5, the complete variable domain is DVKVTQSSRYLVKRTGEKVFLECVQDMDHENMFWYRQDPGLGLRLIYFSYDVKMKEKGDIPEGYSVSREKKERFSLILESASTNQTSMYLCASSLRVRGGETQYFGPGTRLLVL.